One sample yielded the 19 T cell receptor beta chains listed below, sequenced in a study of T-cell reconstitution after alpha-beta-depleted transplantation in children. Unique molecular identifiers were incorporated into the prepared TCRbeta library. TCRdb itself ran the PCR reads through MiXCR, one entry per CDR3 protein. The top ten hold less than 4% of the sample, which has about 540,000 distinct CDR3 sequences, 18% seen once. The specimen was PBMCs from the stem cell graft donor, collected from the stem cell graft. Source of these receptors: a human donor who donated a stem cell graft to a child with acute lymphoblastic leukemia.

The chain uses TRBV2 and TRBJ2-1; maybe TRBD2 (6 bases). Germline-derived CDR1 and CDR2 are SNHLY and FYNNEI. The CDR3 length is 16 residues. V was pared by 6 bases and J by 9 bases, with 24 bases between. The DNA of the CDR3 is TGTGCCAGCAGACCCTTCCTAGTGGGAGGAGTAATTGAGCAGTTCTTC. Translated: CASRPFLVGGVIEQFF.

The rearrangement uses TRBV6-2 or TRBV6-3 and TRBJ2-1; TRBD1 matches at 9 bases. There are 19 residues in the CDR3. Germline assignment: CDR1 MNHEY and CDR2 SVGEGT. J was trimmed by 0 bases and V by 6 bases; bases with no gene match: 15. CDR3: CASSRTGDYPGDSYNEQFF. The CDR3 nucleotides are TGTGCCAGCAGCCGGACAGGGGATTACCCAGGGGACTCCTACAATGAGCAGTTCTTC.

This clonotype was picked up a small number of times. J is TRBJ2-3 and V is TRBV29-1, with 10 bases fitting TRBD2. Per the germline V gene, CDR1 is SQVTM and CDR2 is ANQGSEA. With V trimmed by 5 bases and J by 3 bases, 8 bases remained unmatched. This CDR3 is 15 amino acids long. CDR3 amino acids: CSVSTGTSATDTQYF. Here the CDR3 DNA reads TGCAGCGTTTCCACCGGGACTAGCGCGACAGATACGCAGTATTTT.

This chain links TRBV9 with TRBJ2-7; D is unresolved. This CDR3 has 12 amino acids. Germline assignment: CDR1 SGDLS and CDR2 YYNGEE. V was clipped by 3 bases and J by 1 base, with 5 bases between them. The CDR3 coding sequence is TGTGCCAGCAGCGACGATTCCTACGAGCAGTACTTC. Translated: CASSDDSYEQYF. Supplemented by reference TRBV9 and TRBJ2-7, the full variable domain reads DSGVTQTPKHLITATGQRVTLRCSPRSGDLSVYWYQQSLDQGLQFLIQYYNGEERAKGNILERFSAQQFPDLHSELNLSSLELGDSALYFCASSDDSYEQYFGPGTRLTVT.

CDR3 region: CASCRGPDTIYF. CDR3 nucleotides: TGTGCCAGCTGCAGGGGGCCTGACACCATATATTTT. The chain joins TRBV6-1 to TRBJ1-3; 8 bases match TRBD1. After removal of 8 bases from V and 8 bases from J, the junction contained 5 bases not matched to a gene. The CDR3 length is 12 residues. In germline, CDR1 is MNHNS, CDR2 SASEGT.

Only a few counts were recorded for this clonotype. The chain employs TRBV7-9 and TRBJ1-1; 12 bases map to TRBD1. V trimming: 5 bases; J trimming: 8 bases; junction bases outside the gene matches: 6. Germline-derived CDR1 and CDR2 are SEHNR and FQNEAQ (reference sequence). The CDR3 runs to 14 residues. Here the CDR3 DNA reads TGTGCCAGCAGCGCCCGGGACAGGGGGCCCGAAGCTTTCTTT. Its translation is CASSARDRGPEAFF.

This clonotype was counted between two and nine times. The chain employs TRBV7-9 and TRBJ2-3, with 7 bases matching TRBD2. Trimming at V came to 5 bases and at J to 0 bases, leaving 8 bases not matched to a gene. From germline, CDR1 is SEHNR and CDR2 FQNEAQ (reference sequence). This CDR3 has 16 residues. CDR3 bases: TGTGCCAGCAGCCCCTTTGGTAGCGGGAGCACAGATACGCAGTATTTT. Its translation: CASSPFGSGSTDTQYF.

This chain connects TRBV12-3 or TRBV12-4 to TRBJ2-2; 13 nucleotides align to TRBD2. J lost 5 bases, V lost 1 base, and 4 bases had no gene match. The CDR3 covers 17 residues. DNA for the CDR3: TGTGCCAGCAGTTTAGAGAGGACTAGCGGGAGAACCGGGGAGCTGTTTTTT. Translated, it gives CASSLERTSGRTGELFF.

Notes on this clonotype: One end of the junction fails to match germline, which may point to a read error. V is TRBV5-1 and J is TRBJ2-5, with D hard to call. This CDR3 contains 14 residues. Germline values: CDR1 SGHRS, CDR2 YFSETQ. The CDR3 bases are TGCGCCACCAGCTTTGGGCAGATCCAAGAGACCCAGTACTTC. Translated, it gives CATSFGQIQETQYF.

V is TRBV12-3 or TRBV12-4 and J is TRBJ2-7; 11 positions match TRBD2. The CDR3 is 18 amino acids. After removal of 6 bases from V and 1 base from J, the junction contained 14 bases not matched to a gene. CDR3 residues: CASSAGVTSGRGSYEQYF. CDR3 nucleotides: TGTGCCAGCAGCGCGGGGGTCACTAGCGGGAGAGGATCCTACGAGCAGTACTTC.

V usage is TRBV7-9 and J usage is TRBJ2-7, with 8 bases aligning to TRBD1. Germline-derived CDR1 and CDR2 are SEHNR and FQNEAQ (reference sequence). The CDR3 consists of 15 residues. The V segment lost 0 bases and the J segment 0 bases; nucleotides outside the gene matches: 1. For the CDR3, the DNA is TGTGCCAGCAGCTTAGCACAGGGGGACTCCTACGAGCAGTACTTC. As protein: CASSLAQGDSYEQYF.

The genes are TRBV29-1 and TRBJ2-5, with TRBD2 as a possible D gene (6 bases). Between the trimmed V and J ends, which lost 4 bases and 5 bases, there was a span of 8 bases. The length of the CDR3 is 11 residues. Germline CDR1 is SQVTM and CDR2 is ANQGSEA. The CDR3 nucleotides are TGCAGCGTTGTTGGGGGGGAGACCCAGTACTTC. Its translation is CSVVGGETQYF.

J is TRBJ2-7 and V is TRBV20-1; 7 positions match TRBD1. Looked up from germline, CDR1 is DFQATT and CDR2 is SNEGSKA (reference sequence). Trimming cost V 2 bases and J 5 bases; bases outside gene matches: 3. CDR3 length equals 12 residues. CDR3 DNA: TGCAGTGCTAGAAGACAGGGTCACGAGCAGTACTTC. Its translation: CSARRQGHEQYF.

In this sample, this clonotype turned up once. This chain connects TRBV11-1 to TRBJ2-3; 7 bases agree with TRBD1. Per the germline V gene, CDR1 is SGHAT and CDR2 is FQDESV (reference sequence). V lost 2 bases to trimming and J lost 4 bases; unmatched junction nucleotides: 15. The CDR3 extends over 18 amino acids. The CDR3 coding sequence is TGTGCCAGCAGCTTATTCCAACCGGGACAGAAAACCTCAGATACGCAGTATTTT. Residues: CASSLFQPGQKTSDTQYF.

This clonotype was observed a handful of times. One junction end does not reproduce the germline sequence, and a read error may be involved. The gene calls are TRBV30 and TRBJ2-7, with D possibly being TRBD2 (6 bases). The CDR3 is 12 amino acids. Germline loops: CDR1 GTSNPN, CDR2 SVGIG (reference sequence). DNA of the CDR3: TGTGCCTGGAGGGCGCAAGCGGGTGCTTTCTGGTTC. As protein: CAWRAQAGAFWF.

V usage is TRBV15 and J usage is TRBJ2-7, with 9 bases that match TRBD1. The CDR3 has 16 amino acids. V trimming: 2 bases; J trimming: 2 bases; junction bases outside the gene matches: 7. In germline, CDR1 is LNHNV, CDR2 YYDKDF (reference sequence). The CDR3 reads CATSRRGQGIAYEQYF. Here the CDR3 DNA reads TGTGCCACCAGCAGACGCGGACAGGGGATAGCCTACGAGCAGTACTTC.

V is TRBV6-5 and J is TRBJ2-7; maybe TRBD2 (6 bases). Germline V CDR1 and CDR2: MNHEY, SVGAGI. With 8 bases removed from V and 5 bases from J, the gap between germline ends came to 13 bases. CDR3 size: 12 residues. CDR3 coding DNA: TGTGCCAGCCGTTCCCGCGGGGACGAGCAGTACTTC. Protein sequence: CASRSRGDEQYF.

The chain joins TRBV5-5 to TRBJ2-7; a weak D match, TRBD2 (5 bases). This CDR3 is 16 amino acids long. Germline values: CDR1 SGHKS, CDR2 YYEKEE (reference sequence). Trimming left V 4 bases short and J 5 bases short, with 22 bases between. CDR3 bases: TGTGCCAGCAGCCCCCGCGGGTATCGGTCCGGGGACGAGCAGTACTTC. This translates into CASSPRGYRSGDEQYF.

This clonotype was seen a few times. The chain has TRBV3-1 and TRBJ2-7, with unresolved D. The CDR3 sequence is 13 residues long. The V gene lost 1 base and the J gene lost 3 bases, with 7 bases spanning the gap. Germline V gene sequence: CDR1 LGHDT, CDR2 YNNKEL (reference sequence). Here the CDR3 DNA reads TGTGCCAGCAGCCAAGGACTGCTCTACGAGCAGTACTTC. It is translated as CASSQGLLYEQYF.